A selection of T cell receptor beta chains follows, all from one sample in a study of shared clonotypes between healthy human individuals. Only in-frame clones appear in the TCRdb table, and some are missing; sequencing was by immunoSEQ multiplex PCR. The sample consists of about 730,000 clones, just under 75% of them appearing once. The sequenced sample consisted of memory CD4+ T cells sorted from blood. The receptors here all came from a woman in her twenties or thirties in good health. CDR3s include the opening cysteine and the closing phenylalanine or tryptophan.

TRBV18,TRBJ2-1,CASSPPSSNEQFF
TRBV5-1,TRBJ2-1,CASSLVREGIEQFF
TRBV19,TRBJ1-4,CASRDGQGGKLFF
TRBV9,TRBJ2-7,CASSASGYEQYF
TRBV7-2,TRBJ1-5,CASSRTDSNQPQHF
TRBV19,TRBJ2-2,CASSIIGVGENTGELFF
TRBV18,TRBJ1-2,CASSPQGQGAGRGYTF
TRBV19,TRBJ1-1,CASSMRLRAFF
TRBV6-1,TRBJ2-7,CASSVRYEQYF
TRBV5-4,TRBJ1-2,CASSHQGAGGYTF
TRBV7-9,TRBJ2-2,CASSPSGSGRSGELFF
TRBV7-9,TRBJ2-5,CASSPPGLAQVETQYF
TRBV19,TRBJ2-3,CASSIGDRGHTQYF
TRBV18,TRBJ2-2,CASSPGEDTGELFF
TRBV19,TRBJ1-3,CASSPAGGFFGNTIYF
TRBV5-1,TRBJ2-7,CASSPWRTGGGYEQYF
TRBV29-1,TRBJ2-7,CSATGALSSYEQYF
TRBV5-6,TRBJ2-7,CASSLGPGQGVYEQYF
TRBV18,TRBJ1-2,CASSPPMNGPRSYGYTF
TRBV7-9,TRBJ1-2,CASSLWAGEDGYTF
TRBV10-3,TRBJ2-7,CAISAREHEQYF
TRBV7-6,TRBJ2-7,CASSLQRGVDEQYF
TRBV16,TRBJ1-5,CASSKSGVSNQPQHF
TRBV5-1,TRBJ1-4,CASSFSGANEKLFF
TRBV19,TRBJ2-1,CASSIVRTGSYNEQFF
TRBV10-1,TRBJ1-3,CASSENVSGNTIYF
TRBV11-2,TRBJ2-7,CASSLVVPGGEQYF
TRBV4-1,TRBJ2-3,CASSQELDTQYF
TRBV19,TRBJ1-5,CASSIRGDGNQPQHF
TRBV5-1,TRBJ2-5,CASSWTSGGQETQYF
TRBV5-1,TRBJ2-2,CASSLEGPGPGELFF
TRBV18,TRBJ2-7,CASSPGWNYEQYF
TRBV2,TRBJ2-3,CASSELAGKQYF
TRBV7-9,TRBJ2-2,CASSLDGTQGYTGELFF
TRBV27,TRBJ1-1,CASSLSNRLNTEAFF
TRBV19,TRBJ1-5,CASSFRTAAFNQPQHF
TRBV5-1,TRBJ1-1,CASSLEDNTEAFF
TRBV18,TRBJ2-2,CASSPPGRVFTGELFF
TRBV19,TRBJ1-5,CASSYRQGNTNQPQHF
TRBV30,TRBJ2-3,CAWSRGSDTDTQYF
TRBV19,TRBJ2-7,CASSMVADMEYEQYF
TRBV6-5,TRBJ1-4,CASRFVGGEKLFF
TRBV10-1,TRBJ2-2,CASSGRSNRGHTGELFF
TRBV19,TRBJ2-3,CASSMAAGLAGAIGYTQYF
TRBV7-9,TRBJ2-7,CASSLGLAATYEQYF
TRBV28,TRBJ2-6,CASTNPPGSGANVLTF
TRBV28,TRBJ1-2,CASSVPGQINYGYTF
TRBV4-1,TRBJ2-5,CASSRQGAEETQYF
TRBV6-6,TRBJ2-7,CASREVGVLEQYF
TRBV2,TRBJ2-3,CASSPLLAGMGTDTQYF
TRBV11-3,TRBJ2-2,CASSLGGSGTGELFF
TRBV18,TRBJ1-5,CASSQEGQHNQPQHF
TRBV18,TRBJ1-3,CASSPPSTDRNTIYF
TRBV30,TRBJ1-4,CACSRGGPDEKLFF
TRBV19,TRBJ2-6,CASSTSTSGRAAGANVLTF
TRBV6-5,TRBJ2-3,CASSYQGGTDTQYF